The 32 T cell receptor beta chains in this list originate from one sample, sequenced in a study of blood T cells in healthy people across ages. With a J-beta primer mix and a sample-barcoded 5' primer, a second PCR ran roughly 6 to 12 cycles. TCRdb redid the calling of the 5' RACE reads with MiXCR, one entry per CDR3 protein. Found here are some 1.8 million distinct CDR3 sequences, 39% of them singletons; the top ten hold under 25%. Input material: blood. The source of these receptors is a human donor in good health.

The rearrangement uses TRBV29-1 and TRBJ2-1; D is possibly TRBD1 (6 bases). The ends were cut back, 7 bases at V and 5 bases at J, with 15 bases in the middle. The CDR3 covers 13 residues. Germline CDR1 SQVTM, CDR2 ANQGSEA. This CDR3 is CSGVSRGHNEQFF. CDR3 sequence (DNA): TGCAGCGGGGTAAGCAGGGGACACAATGAGCAGTTCTTC.

The genes are TRBV12-3 or TRBV12-4 and TRBJ1-2; no clear D gene. This CDR3 spans 14 amino acids. Deletions cut 5 bases from V and 4 bases from J, with 14 bases between. This CDR3 is CASSPPEGAYGYTF. The DNA of the CDR3 is TGTGCCAGCAGTCCCCCGGAGGGCGCCTATGGCTACACCTTC.

CDR3 region: CASSFKRGGQETQYF. CDR3 coding DNA: TGTGCCAGCAGCTTCAAGCGGGGGGGCCAAGAGACCCAGTACTTC. The V call is TRBV7-9, the J call TRBJ2-5; 10 bases map to TRBD2. CDR1 SEHNR and CDR2 FQNEAQ come from the germline V gene (reference sequence). Unmatched junction bases numbered 2, after V lost 3 bases and J lost 1 base. The CDR3 loop spans 15 amino acids. The full variable domain, in which reference TRBV7-9 and TRBJ2-5 provide the parts outside the CDR3, is DTGVSQNPRHKITKRGQNVTFRCDPISEHNRLYWYRQTLGQGPEFLTYFQNEAQLEKSRLLSDRFSAERPKGSFSTLEIQRTEQGDSAMYLCASSFKRGGQETQYFGPGTRLLVL.

The chain joins TRBV5-5 to TRBJ2-3; 8 bases match TRBD2. CDR3 length: 15 amino acids. V lost 4 bases, J lost 2 bases, and 6 bases stayed unmatched. Germline-derived CDR1 and CDR2 are SGHKS and YYEKEE (reference sequence). The CDR3 region is CASSLIAGLTDTQYF. In nucleotides, the CDR3 is TGTGCCAGCAGCCTCATAGCGGGGCTCACAGATACGCAGTATTTT.

The chain couples TRBV30 to TRBJ1-5; D is unclear. CDR1 GTSNPN and CDR2 SVGIG come from the germline V gene (reference sequence). V was cut by 5 bases and J by 5 bases, with 16 bases left in between. The CDR3 extends over 14 amino acids. CDR3: CAWSAGMSDQPQHF. CDR3 bases: TGTGCCTGGTCGGCCGGGATGAGTGATCAGCCCCAGCATTTT.

The chain carries TRBV5-5 and TRBJ2-5, with no clear D. The CDR3 is 16 residues long. V lost 4 bases, J lost 2 bases, and 18 bases lay in between. Per the germline V gene, CDR1 is SGHKS and CDR2 is YYEKEE (reference sequence). The CDR3 sequence is CASSPYPTAEQETQYF. Written as DNA, the CDR3 is TGTGCCAGCAGCCCATATCCCACAGCAGAGCAAGAGACCCAGTACTTC.

This chain links TRBV9 with TRBJ2-3; the D gene is possibly TRBD2 (6 bases). V gave up 4 bases and J gave up 5 bases, with 20 bases separating them. The CDR3 is made up of 16 amino acids. Per germline, CDR1 SGDLS and CDR2 YYNGEE. CDR3 amino acids: CASSRQDSRRGDTQYF. The DNA for the CDR3 is TGTGCCAGCAGCAGACAAGACAGTCGGAGGGGAGATACGCAGTATTTT.

V gene TRBV6-5 combines with J gene TRBJ2-1; D gene uncertain. V shed 0 bases and J shed 2 bases, with 5 bases lying between them. Looked up from germline, CDR1 is MNHEY and CDR2 is SVGAGI. The CDR3 is 14 residues long. This chain's CDR3 is CASSYSAAYNEQFF. The CDR3 DNA follows: TGTGCCAGCAGTTACTCCGCGGCCTACAATGAGCAGTTCTTC.

This clonotype was recorded a few times. CDR3 in DNA: TGTGCCAGCAGTTTACAGGGAGCGGTAAACATTCAGTACTTC. Protein: CASSLQGAVNIQYF. This chain connects TRBV28 to TRBJ2-4; D tentatively reads TRBD1 or TRBD2 (5 bases each). Deletions cut 2 bases from V and 6 bases from J, with 11 bases between. Germline CDR1 reads MDHEN; CDR2 reads SYDVKM. The length of the CDR3 is 14 residues.

The V gene is TRBV20-1, the J gene TRBJ2-3; D unresolved. Germline loops: CDR1 DFQATT, CDR2 SNEGSKA (reference sequence). V dropped 4 bases and J dropped 1 base, with 12 bases sitting between them. The length of the CDR3 is 14 residues. The CDR3 sequence is CSAKDESRTDTQYF. The CDR3 region has the DNA TGCAGTGCTAAGGACGAGAGCCGCACAGATACGCAGTATTTT.

This clonotype was seen only a few times. The V and J genes are TRBV12-3 or TRBV12-4 and TRBJ2-1; 11 nucleotides match TRBD2. The trim removed 1 base at V and 0 bases at J, leaving 5 bases unmatched. CDR3 size: 18 residues. Here the CDR3 reads CASSLGTSGPLSYNEQFF. The CDR3 DNA follows: TGTGCCAGCAGTTTAGGGACTAGCGGGCCCCTCTCCTACAATGAGCAGTTCTTC.

This clonotype was detected only once. The rearrangement links TRBV29-1 to TRBJ1-2, with 8 bases that match TRBD1. This CDR3 contains 18 residues. V lost 1 base, J lost 4 bases, and 17 bases stayed unmatched. Germline V gene lookup returns CDR1 SQVTM and CDR2 ANQGSEA. Here the CDR3 reads CSVEGVPGTGPEGYGYTF. CDR3 in DNA: TGCAGCGTTGAAGGGGTTCCCGGGACAGGACCCGAGGGCTATGGCTACACCTTC.

The table lists this clonotype with a count of one. The chain links TRBV13 to TRBJ2-3, with D possibly TRBD1 on 7 matching bases. The V gene lost 5 bases and the J gene lost 2 bases, with 17 bases spanning the gap. This CDR3 spans 16 amino acids. The germline CDR1 and CDR2 sequences are PRHDT and FYEKMQ (reference sequence). The CDR3 is CASSLKAGGFTDTQYF. The CDR3 bases are TGTGCCAGCAGCCTAAAGGCAGGGGGGTTCACAGATACGCAGTATTTT.

This chain joins TRBV11-2 and TRBJ1-4; D remains ambiguous. The CDR3 has 16 residues. Germline V gene sequence: CDR1 SGHAT, CDR2 FQNNGV. V gave up 4 bases and J gave up 2 bases, with 14 bases separating them. This chain's CDR3 is CASSSYKRETNEKLFF. CDR3 nucleotide sequence: TGTGCCAGCAGCTCATACAAAAGGGAGACTAATGAAAAACTGTTTTTT.

This clonotype has a handful of counts. The chain employs TRBV14 and TRBJ2-1; D possibly corresponds to TRBD1 (5 bases). Trimming shortened V by 1 base and J by 7 bases, and 17 bases separated the two germline ends. CDR3 length: 16 amino acids. From germline, CDR1 is SGHDN and CDR2 FVKESK. The CDR3 DNA sequence: TGTGCCAGCAGCCAAGCCCCGGCCCCCCCAGGGAATGAGCAGTTCTTC. Its protein is CASSQAPAPPGNEQFF.

The chain links TRBV5-1 to TRBJ1-1; D remains unclear. The CDR3 is 12 amino acids. From germline, CDR1 is SGHRS and CDR2 YFSETQ. V was cut by 4 bases and J by 7 bases, with 11 bases left in between. The CDR3 reads CASSSRQNEAFF. DNA of the CDR3: TGCGCCAGCAGCAGCCGACAAAATGAAGCTTTCTTT.

The gene calls are TRBV29-1 and TRBJ1-2, with 7 bases aligning to TRBD1. The CDR3 contains 13 residues. The V gene end was trimmed by 7 bases and the J gene end by 3 bases; junction bases not matched to a gene: 8. The germline gives CDR1 SQVTM, CDR2 ANQGSEA. The chain's CDR3 is CSDRQGWDYGYTF. For the CDR3, the DNA is TGCAGCGATAGACAGGGTTGGGACTATGGCTACACCTTC.

V gene TRBV28 combines with J gene TRBJ2-7; D may be TRBD1 or TRBD2 (5 bases each). V gave up 3 bases and J gave up 5 bases, with 14 bases separating them. This CDR3 is built from 14 residues. Germline CDR1 MDHEN, CDR2 SYDVKM. The CDR3 loop is CASSFWVRDDEQYF. The CDR3 nucleotides read TGTGCCAGCAGTTTCTGGGTCAGGGACGACGAGCAGTACTTC.

The V and J genes are TRBV5-8 and TRBJ1-6; D call uncertain. Germline CDR1 reads SGHTS; CDR2 reads YDEGEE. This CDR3 contains 14 residues. V lost 1 base, J lost 8 bases, and 10 bases lay in between. In DNA form, the CDR3 reads TGTGCCAGCAGCTTGAGATCGGGCTATTCACCCCTCCACTTT. Amino acids: CASSLRSGYSPLHF.

The chain is built from TRBV7-6 and TRBJ2-7; TRBD1 agrees at 9 bases. CDR1 and CDR2 (germline): SGHVS, FNYEAQ. The length of the CDR3 is 14 residues. With V trimmed by 6 bases and J by 5 bases, 8 bases remained unmatched. This chain's CDR3 is CASSLGTGRDEQYF. For the CDR3, the DNA is TGTGCCAGCAGTCTCGGGACAGGGCGCGACGAGCAGTACTTC. The whole variable domain, filled in from reference TRBV7-6 and TRBJ2-7, reads GAGVSQSPRYKVTKRGQDVALRCDPISGHVSLYWYRQALGQGPEFLTYFNYEAQQDKSGLPNDRFSAERPEGSISTLTIQRTEQRDSAMYRCASSLGTGRDEQYFGPGTRLTVT.

The rearrangement joins TRBV24-1 to TRBJ2-4; D is undetermined. The V gene's germline CDR1 is KGHDR and CDR2 SFDVKD. Trimming pared 9 bases from V and 1 base from J, leaving 12 bases between. The CDR3 contains 14 residues. Here the CDR3 DNA reads TGTGCCACCCGACCAAATCGGGCCAAAAACATTCAGTACTTC. Translating it yields CATRPNRAKNIQYF.

This chain links TRBV20-1 with TRBJ2-1; 8 bases agree with TRBD2. This CDR3 comprises 13 residues. Germline-derived CDR1 and CDR2 are DFQATT and SNEGSKA (reference sequence). CDR3 residues: CSRRAGGRNEQFF. The CDR3 nucleotides are TGCTCGAGGCGGGCGGGGGGACGCAATGAGCAGTTCTTC.

A remark on this clonotype: A much larger clone lies one base from this, so it may be a read error. The rearrangement joins TRBV20-1 to TRBJ2-1, with D possibly being TRBD1 (7 bases). The germline V and J ends were trimmed by 5 bases and 2 bases, with 13 bases remaining between them. Looked up from germline, CDR1 is DFQATT and CDR2 is SNEGSKA (reference sequence). This CDR3 comprises 14 residues. The CDR3 sequence: CSARRRGAYNEQFF. CDR3 in DNA: TGCAGTGCTCGTCGCAGGGGGGCCTACAATGAGCAGTTCTTC.

This clonotype was seen a handful of times. The gene calls are TRBV6-5 and TRBJ2-5, with 7 bases matching TRBD2. CDR1 and CDR2 (germline): MNHEY, SVGAGI. This CDR3 is 15 amino acids long. Trimming took 2 bases from V and 2 from J; bases not matched to a gene: 5. In nucleotides, the CDR3 is TGTGCCAGCAGTTACGCTGGGGGGGGTCAAGAGACCCAGTACTTC. Translated, it gives CASSYAGGGQETQYF.

A few counts support this clonotype. The V and J genes are TRBV29-1 and TRBJ2-1; 7 bases are shared with TRBD1. The CDR3 length is 17 residues. The junction had 13 bases not matched to a gene; V was cut back by 0 bases and J by 5 bases. CDR1 and CDR2 from the germline V gene are SQVTM and ANQGSEA. CDR3 loop: CSVEDVFAKQGDNEQFF. DNA of the CDR3: TGCAGCGTTGAAGATGTTTTTGCAAAGCAGGGGGACAATGAGCAGTTCTTC.

This clonotype was found many times. The chain recombines TRBV7-2 with TRBJ2-3; TRBD2 might be the D (7 bases). Germline V lookup: CDR1 SGHTA, CDR2 FQGNSA. The CDR3 spans 14 residues. Trimming shortened V by 1 base and J by 4 bases, and 9 bases separated the two germline ends. CDR3 nucleotide sequence: TGTGCCAGCAGCTTAGTGGGGGGGCCAGATACGCAGTATTTT. Amino acids: CASSLVGGPDTQYF.

This sequence joins TRBV15 and TRBJ2-7; 9 nucleotides match TRBD2. The germline CDR1 and CDR2 sequences are LNHNV and YYDKDF (reference sequence). V dropped 3 bases and J dropped 6; count of bases not matched to a gene: 12. The CDR3 length is 16 residues. CDR3 amino acids: CATSSYPSGEIGEQYF. DNA of the CDR3: TGTGCCACCAGCAGTTACCCTAGCGGGGAAATAGGCGAGCAGTACTTC.

The chain is built from TRBV24-1 and TRBJ1-2, with no clear D. Trimming left V 5 bases short and J 2 bases short, with 8 bases between. The CDR3 spans 13 residues. CDR1 KGHDR and CDR2 SFDVKD come from the germline V gene. Here the CDR3 reads CATSASQNYGYTF. The DNA for the CDR3 is TGTGCCACCAGTGCCTCACAAAACTATGGCTACACCTTC.

This chain connects TRBV12-5 to TRBJ1-2, with 7 bases aligning to TRBD1. The CDR3 runs to 14 residues. Trimming cost V 1 base and J 4 bases; bases outside gene matches: 3. Germline-derived CDR1 and CDR2 are LGHNT and FRNRAP. In DNA form, the CDR3 reads TGTGCTAGTGGTTTGGACCAGGGGGTCTATGGCTACACCTTC. It translates to CASGLDQGVYGYTF.

The chain links TRBV7-2 to TRBJ2-5; D possibly corresponds to TRBD2 (6 bases). Judging by the DNA end, TRBJ2-7 fits better; the J call may be wrong. The CDR3 sequence is 13 residues long. In germline, CDR1 is SGHTA, CDR2 FQGNSA. The CDR3 loop reads CTSSLMGGYEQYF. The CDR3 bases are TGTACCAGCAGCTTAATGGGGGGCTACGAGCAGTACTTC.

This chain links TRBV4-3 with TRBJ1-5; no clear D. The V gene lost 0 bases and the J gene lost 6 bases, with 12 bases spanning the gap. The CDR3 sequence is 15 residues long. The germline V gene encodes CDR1 LGHNA and CDR2 YSLEER. The CDR3 region has the DNA TGCGCCAGCAGCCAAGATTGGCAGGTTGGTCAGCCCCAGCATTTT. As protein: CASSQDWQVGQPQHF.

The V call is TRBV5-1, the J call TRBJ2-7; the D gene could be TRBD1 or TRBD2 (7 bases each). Trimming removed 8 bases from V and 5 bases from J, with 14 bases in between. This CDR3 spans 12 amino acids. Germline lookup yields CDR1 SGHRS and CDR2 YFSETQ. The CDR3 protein is CARTQGRDEQYF. The DNA of the CDR3 is TGCGCCAGAACACAGGGGAGGGACGAGCAGTACTTC. The full variable domain, with the rest looked up from reference TRBV5-1 and TRBJ2-7, is KAGVTQTPRYLIKTRGQQVTLSCSPISGHRSVSWYQQTPGQGLQFLFEYFSETQRNKGNFPGRFSGRQFSNSRSEMNVSTLELGDSALYLCARTQGRDEQYFGPGTRLTVT.